The entry below gives a single TCR beta chain sequence along with its context. From 450 to 550 ng total RNA, TCR beta cDNA was generated with a primer in the constant region. TCR beta libraries came from three nested multiplex PCR rounds using slightly modified ARM-PCR. The opening two PCR rounds, about 10 cycles each, paired TRBV1-TRBV30 forward primers with a C-beta reverse primer. TCRdb redid the calling of the multiplex PCR reads with MiXCR, one entry per CDR3 protein. This table has 65,000 to 90,000 distinct CDR3 sequences, approximately 77% appearing once. This specimen comes from a study of tumor-infiltrating lymphocytes in primary liver carcinoma. The V end was cut by 0 bases, the J end by 5 bases, with 14 bases between. CDR3 length: 15 residues. Germline V gene data show CDR1 as SGHRS and CDR2 as YFSETQ. The tissue used was unsorted bulk material of roughly 17-31 mg. RNA and DNA were co-extracted from it with the AllPrep DNA/RNA mini kit. Donors underwent surgery for histopathologically diagnosed primary liver carcinoma. Treatment-naive at the time, the patients had chronic HBV infection.

This TCR came from a man aged 35 to 55 with primary liver carcinoma and hepatitis B virus infection. Sequenced sample: liver tumor tissue from sampling region 1. Subset: tumor region T1, superior pole. V is TRBV5-1 and J is TRBJ1-1, with D possibly matching TRBD1 (5 bases). The DNA of the CDR3 is TGCGCCAGCAGCTTGGCCGGGACGGGGGGAACTGAAGCTTTCTTT. It encodes CASSLAGTGGTEAFF.